This T cell receptor beta chain was sequenced during a study of cytomegalovirus exposure and HLA in healthy donors. 60 Vbeta and 13 Jbeta primers were used in PCR. Method: immunoSEQ multiplex PCR; TCRdb's copy keeps in-frame clones and lacks some. The sample's table shows just under 65,000 clones. CDR1 and CDR2 from the germline V gene are SGHRS and YFSETQ. The V segment lost 4 bases and the J segment 4 bases; nucleotides outside the gene matches: 4. CDR3 size: 14 residues. The chain combines TRBV5-1 with TRBJ2-3; 9 nucleotides line up with TRBD2. The TCR originated in a boy aged 5-17 years in good health and CMV-seronegative. The sequenced sample was PBMCs. This chain's CDR3 is CASSRGGAPDTQYF. Written as DNA, the CDR3 is TGCGCCAGCAGCCGCGGGGGGGCCCCAGATACGCAGTATTTT.